One and the same sample provided the 20 T cell receptor beta chains below, sequenced in a study of blood T cells in healthy people across ages. A J-beta primer mix and a sample-barcoded 5' primer were used in a second PCR of roughly 6 to 11 cycles. TCRdb analysed the 5' RACE reads with MiXCR anew, one entry per CDR3 protein. The table records about 2 million distinct CDR3 sequences, around half of them present only once. Material for sequencing was blood. The receptors were sampled from a woman aged 40 to 50 in good health.

The chain couples TRBV28 to TRBJ2-1; D uncertain. V was shortened by 6 bases and J by 9 bases, with 12 bases between the two germline ends. This CDR3 is 12 amino acids long. CDR1 and CDR2 from the germline V gene are MDHEN and SYDVKM. CDR3 loop: CASSLPGREQFF. In DNA, the CDR3 is TGTGCCAGCAGCCTACCCGGTCGTGAGCAGTTCTTC.

This clonotype occurred a few times. Here the CDR3 reads CATSASRVVREQFF. Here the CDR3 DNA reads TGTGCCACCAGCGCCAGCCGGGTGGTTCGGGAGCAGTTCTTC. The V and J genes are TRBV15 and TRBJ2-1; D not resolved. The CDR3 runs to 14 residues. The germline CDR1 and CDR2 sequences are LNHNV and YYDKDF (reference sequence). V was pared by 5 bases and J by 10 bases, with 18 bases between. Complete variable domain (other parts from reference TRBV15 and TRBJ2-1): DAMVIQNPRYQVTQFGKPVTLSCSQTLNHNVMYWYQQKSSQAPKLLFHYYDKDFNNEADTPDNFQSRRPNTSFCFLDIRSPGLGDTAMYLCATSASRVVREQFFGPGTRLTVL.

This CDR3 is CASSVERGAGNEQFF. The DNA of the CDR3 is TGTGCCAGCAGCGTAGAGCGGGGGGCCGGGAATGAGCAGTTCTTC. The V call is TRBV9, the J call TRBJ2-1; the match to TRBD2 covers 9 bases. Germline values: CDR1 SGDLS, CDR2 YYNGEE. The V segment lost 0 bases and the J segment 7 bases; nucleotides outside the gene matches: 5. The CDR3 is 15 amino acids. The whole variable domain, filled in from reference TRBV9 and TRBJ2-1, reads DSGVTQTPKHLITATGQRVTLRCSPRSGDLSVYWYQQSLDQGLQFLIQYYNGEERAKGNILERFSAQQFPDLHSELNLSSLELGDSALYFCASSVERGAGNEQFFGPGTRLTVL.

This clonotype was picked up a small number of times. This chain links TRBV20-1 with TRBJ2-7, with D maybe TRBD1 (6 bases). Trimming stripped 5 bases from V and 2 bases from J, with 16 bases between. The CDR3 sequence is 14 residues long. The germline gives CDR1 DFQATT, CDR2 SNEGSKA (reference sequence). The CDR3 here is CSASTGGGPYEQYF. DNA of the CDR3: TGCAGTGCTTCGACAGGTGGGGGACCCTACGAGCAGTACTTC.

The J gene is TRBJ2-3, the V gene TRBV7-2; 10 bases are shared with TRBD2. The CDR3 extends over 17 amino acids. V lost 0 bases to trimming and J lost 1 base; unmatched junction nucleotides: 4. Germline values: CDR1 SGHTA, CDR2 FQGNSA. The CDR3 protein is CASSLAVLAGGTDTQYF. The DNA for the CDR3 is TGTGCCAGCAGCTTAGCGGTCCTAGCGGGGGGCACAGATACGCAGTATTTT.

The gene calls are TRBV7-2 and TRBJ2-3; TRBD2 matches at 8 bases. CDR3 length equals 17 residues. After removal of 5 bases from V and 5 bases from J, the junction contained 15 bases not matched to a gene. Germline V lookup: CDR1 SGHTA, CDR2 FQGNSA. DNA for the CDR3: TGTGCCAGCAGCCCACGAGGGTTGGGCGGGGGGAAAGATACGCAGTATTTT. It is translated as CASSPRGLGGGKDTQYF. The full variable domain, its missing parts supplied by reference TRBV7-2 and TRBJ2-3, is GAGVSQSPSNKVTEKGKDVELRCDPISGHTALYWYRQSLGQGLEFLIYFQGNSAPDKSGLPSDRFSAERTGGSVSTLTIQRTQQEDSAVYLCASSPRGLGGGKDTQYFGPGTRLTVL.

The chain joins TRBV4-3 to TRBJ2-7; a possible D gene is TRBD2 (7 bases). Germline V gene lookup returns CDR1 LGHNA and CDR2 YSLEER. This CDR3 has 16 residues. The V and J ends lost 0 bases and 3 bases respectively, with 15 bases between them. CDR3 DNA: TGCGCCAGCAGCCAAGATTTTGCGGGGGCTGGCTACGAGCAGTACTTC. It encodes CASSQDFAGAGYEQYF.

This clonotype was recorded at least ten times. This chain links TRBV7-9 with TRBJ2-7; tentatively, D is TRBD1 or TRBD2 (5 bases each). This CDR3 is built from 13 residues. Germline-derived CDR1 and CDR2 are SEHNR and FQNEAQ (reference sequence). V lost 5 bases to trimming and J lost 3 bases, with 11 bases between them. The CDR3 nucleotides are TGTGCCAGCAGCGTAGGGGACGGCTACGAGCAGTACTTC. This sequence encodes CASSVGDGYEQYF.

The gene calls are TRBV6-5 and TRBJ1-5; D perhaps matches TRBD1 (5 bases). Germline-derived CDR1 and CDR2 are MNHEY and SVGAGI. The V gene lost 6 bases and the J gene lost 0 bases, with 18 bases spanning the gap. The CDR3 consists of 17 residues. In nucleotides, the CDR3 is TGTGCCAGCAGCTTACTCGGACAAGCTAATAGCAATCAGCCCCAGCATTTT. It translates to CASSLLGQANSNQPQHF.

This clonotype has just a few counts. The rearrangement uses TRBV5-1 and TRBJ2-1; D might be TRBD2 (5 bases). Per germline, CDR1 SGHRS and CDR2 YFSETQ. The length of the CDR3 is 16 residues. Trimming removed 0 bases at V and 4 bases at J, with 14 bases between. The CDR3 sequence is CASSLDTGRRYNEQFF. CDR3 DNA: TGCGCCAGCAGCTTGGATACGGGAAGGAGATACAATGAGCAGTTCTTC.

CDR3 sequence (DNA): TGCAGCGTCAAGGAGGTTGGTGGAGGCGAGCAGTACTTC. Its translation: CSVKEVGGGEQYF. The chain combines TRBV29-1 with TRBJ2-5; D is perhaps TRBD2 (5 bases). The tail of the sequence fits TRBJ2-7 better, so the J call may be wrong. CDR3 length: 13 residues. Germline V CDR1 and CDR2: SQVTM, ANQGSEA.

V usage is TRBV28 and J usage is TRBJ2-5; 12 bases match TRBD1. This CDR3 has 15 amino acids. Looked up from germline, CDR1 is MDHEN and CDR2 is SYDVKM. V lost 7 bases, J lost 5 bases, and 8 bases stayed unmatched. The CDR3 here is CASNKGQGARETQYF. The CDR3 region has the DNA TGTGCCAGCAATAAGGGACAGGGGGCCAGGGAGACCCAGTACTTC.

The chain recombines TRBV5-6 with TRBJ1-2; D uncertain. Trimming removed 3 bases from V and 2 bases from J, with 11 bases in between. Germline V gene data show CDR1 as SGHDT and CDR2 as YYEEEE. The CDR3 spans 14 residues. In DNA form, the CDR3 reads TGTGCCAGCAGCTATATAGGGCAGAACTATGGCTACACCTTC. Its translation is CASSYIGQNYGYTF.

This chain links TRBV27 with TRBJ2-7; 11 bases are shared with TRBD2. With V trimmed by 7 bases and J by 1 base, 6 bases remained unmatched. This CDR3 has 15 amino acids. Germline V CDR1 and CDR2: MNHEY, SMNVEV (reference sequence). CDR3 residues: CASKTLAGGSYEQYF. CDR3 in DNA: TGTGCCAGCAAGACCCTAGCGGGGGGTTCCTACGAGCAGTACTTC.

This clonotype was detected a few times. The CDR3: CASSQGHRSSYEQYF. The CDR3 region has the DNA TGTGCCAGCAGTCAGGGACATAGATCCTCCTACGAGCAGTACTTC. The rearrangement links TRBV27 to TRBJ2-7, with D perhaps matching TRBD1 (6 bases). The CDR3 is 15 amino acids. Germline assignment: CDR1 MNHEY and CDR2 SMNVEV (reference sequence). V was pared by 5 bases and J by 0 bases, with 14 bases between.

This clonotype was observed a few times. The V call is TRBV2, the J call TRBJ2-7; the match to TRBD2 covers 11 bases. CDR3 length equals 18 residues. Germline trimming cut 6 bases from V and 0 bases from J; bases unmatched to any gene: 13. Germline V gives CDR1 SNHLY, CDR2 FYNNEI. CDR3 amino acids: CASRFGASGGHSSYEQYF. CDR3 coding DNA: TGTGCCAGCAGGTTCGGGGCTAGCGGGGGGCACAGCTCCTACGAGCAGTACTTC.

This chain links TRBV13 with TRBJ2-3; D tentatively reads TRBD1 or TRBD2 (6 bases each). The V and J ends lost 10 bases and 6 bases respectively, with 23 bases between them. Looked up from germline, CDR1 is PRHDT and CDR2 is FYEKMQ (reference sequence). The CDR3 consists of 15 residues. Here the CDR3 DNA reads TGTGCCACCCCGAGGAGAGAGGGGGGCCTTGATACGCAGTATTTT. Its protein is CATPRREGGLDTQYF.

The rearrangement links TRBV21-1 to TRBJ2-1. TRBV21-1 is a known pseudogene. The CDR3 has 13 amino acids. Written as DNA, the CDR3 is TGTGCCAGCAGCAAATCCCAGTACAATGAGCAGTTCTTC. Protein: CASSKSQYNEQFF.

This chain's CDR3 is CSARMTPTNEKLFF. The CDR3 coding sequence is TGCAGTGCTAGGATGACACCAACTAATGAAAAACTGTTTTTT. The gene calls are TRBV20-1 and TRBJ1-4; D uncertain. CDR3 length equals 14 residues. V dropped 3 bases and J dropped 0 bases, with 8 bases sitting between them. Germline lookup yields CDR1 DFQATT and CDR2 SNEGSKA (reference sequence).

V is TRBV27 and J is TRBJ1-6, with no clear D. The V end was cut by 5 bases, the J end by 0 bases, with 8 bases between. CDR1 MNHEY and CDR2 SMNVEV come from the germline V gene (reference sequence). The CDR3 loop spans 15 amino acids. Here the CDR3 DNA reads TGTGCCAGCAGTACCGGGGACTCCTATAATTCACCCCTCCACTTT. Translation: CASSTGDSYNSPLHF.